The sequence of this T cell receptor (beta chain) was determined in a study of control samples from healthy donors and cancer patients (TCRdb year 2020). As for this clone: The antigen it binds to is not known. Qualities for individual bases were not recorded, and no much larger clone is one base off.

The CDR3, cysteine through phenylalanine, is 13 amino acids long. The CDR3 DNA has 39 bases and is translated from base 1. V drops 3 bases and J drops 1 base, leaving 9 bases in between. CDR1 is given as GTSNPN and CDR2 as SVGIG, both from the germline V gene (reference sequence). Library generation was performed with the immunoSEQ multiplex PCR assay. TCRdb's version of the immuneACCESS table is confined to in-frame rearrangements and falls short of the full clone set. An unresolved V gene accounts for under half of the shortfall where checked; the remainder is of unknown origin. Recorded for this sample are 200,000 to 250,000 clones; 85% to 95% of them occurred a single time. In total, the top ten clones hold about 1.6% of the sample.

The chain couples TRBV30 to TRBJ1-1, with no confident D gene call. The clonotype was recovered from a man in his forties or fifties in good health. The sample consisted of blood. The nucleotide sequence is TGTGCCTGGAGCCGACATAGGAACACTGAAGCTTTCTTT. It translates as CAWSRHRNTEAFF.